These 29 T cell receptor beta chains were sequenced from one sample in a study of shared clonotypes between healthy human individuals (dated by TCRdb to the early 2020s). The library was built by means of the immunoSEQ multiplex PCR assay. TCRdb's version of the immuneACCESS table is confined to in-frame rearrangements and falls short of the full clone set. An unresolved V gene accounts for under half of the shortfall where checked; the remainder is of unknown origin. For this sample the table gives just over 2,000,000 clones, of which over 85% were detected only once. The ten largest clones represent 0.1% to 0.15% of the sample. What was sequenced was naive CD4+ T cells sorted from blood. What this sample's cell subset or site label stands for: CD45RA+ positively selected. These receptors were collected from a man aged 18 to 29 in good health.

Comment on this clone: The same CDR3 arises from other DNA sequences in this sample as well. V usage is TRBV5-4 and J usage is TRBJ1-2; 11 nucleotides match TRBD1. From germline, CDR1 is SGHNT and CDR2 YYREEE (reference sequence). The CDR3 has 15 residues. Trimming at V came to 3 bases and at J to 2 bases, leaving 3 bases not matched to a gene. Here the CDR3 DNA reads TGTGCCAGCAGCTCAAGGACAGGGGGCAACTATGGCTACACCTTC. Translating gives CASSSRTGGNYGYTF. The full variable domain, completed using reference TRBV5-4 and TRBJ1-2, is ETGVTQSPTHLIKTRGQQVTLRCSSQSGHNTVSWYQQALGQGPQFIFQYYREEENGRGNFPPRFSGLQFPNYSSELNVNALELDDSALYLCASSSRTGGNYGYTFGSGTRLTVV.

The chain uses TRBV25-1 and TRBJ2-7; D not certain. V dropped 3 bases and J dropped 2 bases, with 14 bases sitting between them. Germline lookup yields CDR1 MGHDK and CDR2 SYGVNS. The CDR3 covers 15 residues. CDR3 DNA: TGTGCCAGCAGTGATTCGCCGGTCGCCCCCTACGAGCAGTACTTC. It yields the protein CASSDSPVAPYEQYF.

The genes are TRBV5-1 and TRBJ2-7, with D perhaps TRBD1 (5 bases). Trimming took off 1 base at V and 3 bases at J, with 11 bases between the two ends. Germline V gene data show CDR1 as SGHRS and CDR2 as YFSETQ. This CDR3 contains 14 residues. The CDR3 nucleotides read TGCGCCAGCAGCTTGAGCCAGGGAAACTACGAGCAGTACTTC. Translation: CASSLSQGNYEQYF.

The chain carries TRBV19 and TRBJ2-7; D not resolved. Trimming took off 3 bases at V and 7 bases at J, with 13 bases between the two ends. CDR1 and CDR2 (germline): LNHDA, SQIVND (reference sequence). CDR3 length: 13 amino acids. The CDR3 coding sequence is TGTGCCAGTAGTATCGGACCCCCTGGGGAGCAGTACTTC. Translated, it gives CASSIGPPGEQYF.

This chain joins TRBV19 and TRBJ2-1, with D possibly being TRBD1 (5 bases). The germline V gene encodes CDR1 LNHDA and CDR2 SQIVND (reference sequence). This CDR3 is 17 amino acids long. V dropped 7 bases and J dropped 6 bases, with 25 bases sitting between them. The CDR3: CASTPAWQGATGNEQFF. The CDR3 region has the DNA TGTGCCAGTACCCCCGCGTGGCAGGGTGCGACGGGCAATGAGCAGTTCTTC.

The chain joins TRBV19 to TRBJ2-3; D call uncertain. CDR3 length equals 12 residues. V gave up 10 bases and J gave up 2 bases, with 10 bases separating them. The germline gives CDR1 LNHDA, CDR2 SQIVND (reference sequence). The CDR3 loop reads CATARTTDTQYF. The CDR3, as DNA: TGTGCCACCGCCCGCACCACAGATACGCAGTATTTT.

The chain joins TRBV6-6 to TRBJ1-5; D ambiguous. CDR3 length: 15 amino acids. CDR1 and CDR2 from the germline V gene are MNHNY and SVGAGI (reference sequence). Between the trimmed V and J ends, which lost 7 bases and 2 bases, there was a span of 15 bases. The CDR3 region is CASTVVEGGNQPQHF. The CDR3 DNA is TGTGCCAGCACTGTCGTGGAGGGAGGCAATCAGCCCCAGCATTTT.

The V and J genes are TRBV9 and TRBJ1-4; 7 bases fit TRBD1. The J segment lost 5 bases and the V segment lost 4 bases, leaving 11 bases of the junction unmatched. The CDR3 consists of 16 residues. Germline values: CDR1 SGDLS, CDR2 YYNGEE. The CDR3 DNA follows: TGTGCCAGCAGCCGTCAGCGGGCAGGGGGAAATGAAAAACTGTTTTTT. As protein: CASSRQRAGGNEKLFF.

The chain is built from TRBV7-2 and TRBJ2-1; the match to TRBD1 covers 8 bases. V shed 3 bases and J 6 bases; nucleotides not matched to a gene: 7. Germline values: CDR1 SGHTA, CDR2 FQGNSA. CDR3 size: 15 residues. The CDR3 spells CASSLSGGASNEQFF. The CDR3 region has the DNA TGTGCCAGCAGCTTGTCAGGGGGCGCGTCCAATGAGCAGTTCTTC.

Worth noting for this clone: The same CDR3 is also encoded by other DNA sequences in this sample. The chain is built from TRBV2 and TRBJ1-5; a weak D match, TRBD1 (5 bases). Trimming shortened V by 4 bases and J by 2 bases, and 9 bases separated the two germline ends. Germline V CDR1 and CDR2: SNHLY, FYNNEI. The CDR3 covers 14 residues. For the CDR3, the DNA is TGTGCCAGCAGTGGGCGGGGGGGCAATCAGCCCCAGCATTTT. It encodes CASSGRGGNQPQHF.

In regard to this clone: The sample carries other DNA sequences with the same CDR3. The chain has TRBV5-5 and TRBJ2-7, with D maybe TRBD1 (5 bases). The germline V gene encodes CDR1 SGHKS and CDR2 YYEKEE (reference sequence). There are 13 residues in the CDR3. The V gene lost 1 base and the J gene lost 2 bases, with 7 bases spanning the gap. DNA for the CDR3: TGTGCCAGCAGCTTGCCAGGGACCTACGAGCAGTACTTC. Residues: CASSLPGTYEQYF.

V usage is TRBV6-6 and J usage is TRBJ1-4; 7 bases fit TRBD1. V trimming: 8 bases; J trimming: 2 bases; junction bases outside the gene matches: 8. Germline V gene sequence: CDR1 MNHNY, CDR2 SVGAGI (reference sequence). The CDR3 is made up of 15 amino acids. CDR3 region: CASLQGRRTNEKLFF. Here the CDR3 DNA reads TGTGCCAGCTTACAGGGGAGAAGGACTAATGAAAAACTGTTTTTT.

The chain links TRBV5-1 to TRBJ2-7; TRBD1 matches at 12 bases. Germline lookup yields CDR1 SGHRS and CDR2 YFSETQ. The CDR3 covers 15 residues. V gave up 3 bases and J gave up 5 bases; unmatched junction bases: 6. The CDR3 protein is CASSSGTGGMNEQYF. The CDR3 DNA is TGCGCCAGCAGCTCGGGGACAGGGGGCATGAACGAGCAGTACTTC.

The chain employs TRBV2 and TRBJ2-2; D gene unclear. This CDR3 is built from 14 residues. The ends were cut back, 7 bases at V and 3 bases at J, with 12 bases in the middle. Germline assignment: CDR1 SNHLY and CDR2 FYNNEI. DNA for the CDR3: TGTGCCAGCACTCGCAATCCAGACACCGGGGAGCTGTTTTTT. Its translation: CASTRNPDTGELFF.

The V call is TRBV30, the J call TRBJ2-3; 8 bases are a match to TRBD1. V lost 3 bases to trimming and J lost 5 bases; unmatched junction nucleotides: 10. Germline lookup yields CDR1 GTSNPN and CDR2 SVGIG (reference sequence). The CDR3 covers 15 residues. The CDR3 reads CAWSRGQGRGDTQYF. CDR3 sequence (DNA): TGTGCCTGGAGCAGGGGGCAGGGAAGGGGAGATACGCAGTATTTT.

The chain employs TRBV5-4 and TRBJ2-5, with 10 bases fitting TRBD2. V lost 2 bases, J lost 4 bases, and 5 bases stayed unmatched. The CDR3 is 15 residues long. Germline V lookup: CDR1 SGHNT, CDR2 YYREEE (reference sequence). The CDR3 spells CASSLPSGRGETQYF. In nucleotides, the CDR3 is TGTGCCAGCAGCTTACCCAGCGGGAGGGGAGAGACCCAGTACTTC. Together with reference TRBV5-4 and TRBJ2-5, the CDR3 gives the full variable domain: ETGVTQSPTHLIKTRGQQVTLRCSSQSGHNTVSWYQQALGQGPQFIFQYYREEENGRGNFPPRFSGLQFPNYSSELNVNALELDDSALYLCASSLPSGRGETQYFGPGTRLLVL.

This chain's CDR3 is CASSFTTNEAFF. Here the CDR3 DNA reads TGTGCCAGCAGCTTTACCACCAATGAAGCTTTCTTT. The chain recombines TRBV5-6 with TRBJ1-1; no definite D call. This CDR3 has 12 residues. The V gene's germline CDR1 is SGHDT and CDR2 YYEEEE. V was cut by 2 bases and J by 7 bases, with 9 bases left in between.

This clone showed up just once. V is TRBV18 and J is TRBJ2-5; D remains unclear. The CDR3 is 16 amino acids. Germline assignment: CDR1 KGHSH and CDR2 LQKENI. V lost 2 bases and J 5 bases, leaving 18 bases between the germline ends. The CDR3 here is CASSPSYSSRMETQYF. CDR3 bases: TGTGCCAGCTCACCAAGTTACAGCTCCCGGATGGAGACCCAGTACTTC.

About this clone: The same CDR3 is also encoded by other DNA sequences in this sample. This sequence joins TRBV27 and TRBJ2-2; TRBD2 aligns across 10 bases. CDR1 and CDR2 (germline): MNHEY, SMNVEV (reference sequence). The junction had 1 base not matched to a gene; V was cut back by 3 bases and J by 0 bases. The CDR3 sequence is 16 residues long. In DNA form, the CDR3 reads TGTGCCAGCAGTTTGCTAGCGGGGGCGAACACCGGGGAGCTGTTTTTT. This sequence encodes CASSLLAGANTGELFF.

This chain links TRBV6-1 with TRBJ1-3, with D possibly matching TRBD1 (6 bases). Germline values: CDR1 MNHNS, CDR2 SASEGT. There are 14 residues in the CDR3. Deletions cut 5 bases from V and 0 bases from J, with 8 bases between. CDR3: CASSTGFSGNTIYF. The CDR3 nucleotides are TGTGCCAGCAGTACAGGGTTCTCTGGAAACACCATATATTTT.

In the case of this clone: The sample has other DNA sequences that encode this CDR3 too. V and J are TRBV5-1 and TRBJ2-3; the match to TRBD2 covers 12 bases. The V and J ends lost 4 bases and 3 bases, in that order; junction bases with no gene match: 6. Germline CDR1 SGHRS, CDR2 YFSETQ. The CDR3 loop spans 16 amino acids. As DNA, the CDR3 is TGCGCCAGCAGCCTGACCGGGACTAGCGGGACAGATACGCAGTATTTT. As protein: CASSLTGTSGTDTQYF.

The chain recombines TRBV5-1 with TRBJ1-2, with a weak D call TRBD1 (6 bases). CDR3 length: 14 amino acids. V was cut by 7 bases and J by 4 bases, with 17 bases left in between. CDR1 and CDR2 (germline): SGHRS, YFSETQ. Written as DNA, the CDR3 is TGCGCCAGCCGACCGGACCAGGGGTTCTATGGCTACACCTTC. Its translation is CASRPDQGFYGYTF.

A word on this clone: Other nucleotide sequences in the sample specify the same CDR3. This chain uses TRBV5-1 with TRBJ1-5, with D uncertain. This CDR3 is 15 amino acids long. Germline CDR1 is SGHRS and CDR2 is YFSETQ. V was pared by 2 bases and J by 4 bases, with 13 bases between. This CDR3 reads CASSLEGGGNQPQHF. DNA for the CDR3: TGCGCCAGCAGCTTAGAAGGAGGTGGAAATCAGCCCCAGCATTTT.

V and J are TRBV7-8 and TRBJ2-3; maybe TRBD2 (6 bases). The ends were cut back, 1 base at V and 2 bases at J, with 16 bases in the middle. Germline CDR1 is SGHVS and CDR2 is FQNEAQ. CDR3 length: 17 residues. The DNA for the CDR3 is TGTGCCAGCAGCTTAGGTGCGGGGAGAGGACTCACAGATACGCAGTATTTT. This encodes CASSLGAGRGLTDTQYF.

V is TRBV27 and J is TRBJ2-2, with TRBD2 matching over 11 bases. CDR1 is MNHEY, CDR2 SMNVEV, per germline (reference sequence). This CDR3 has 20 amino acids. J gave up 3 bases and V 5 bases, and 17 bases lay outside the gene matches. The CDR3 DNA reads as TGTGCCAGCAGTCGATATAGCACTAGCGGGAGTTCGTGGGACACCGGGGAGCTGTTTTTT. Translated, it gives CASSRYSTSGSSWDTGELFF.

The chain combines TRBV6-6 with TRBJ1-4; D might be TRBD1 (6 bases). The CDR3 covers 14 residues. Trimming pared 5 bases from V and 8 bases from J, leaving 15 bases between. The germline CDR1 and CDR2 sequences are MNHNY and SVGAGI (reference sequence). This CDR3 is CASSDPGEQEKLFF. DNA for the CDR3: TGTGCCAGCAGTGACCCAGGGGAACAAGAAAAACTGTTTTTT.

The chain uses TRBV28 and TRBJ2-5; possible D gene TRBD2, 6 bases. The CDR3 is made up of 15 amino acids. The germline CDR1 and CDR2 sequences are MDHEN and SYDVKM. The V end lost 6 bases, the J end lost 0 bases, and 14 bases lay between the germline ends. CDR3 coding DNA: TGTGCCAGCAGAGGTAGCGGACCGTACCAAGAGACCCAGTACTTC. Translated: CASRGSGPYQETQYF. The full variable domain, completed using reference TRBV28 and TRBJ2-5, is DVKVTQSSRYLVKRTGEKVFLECVQDMDHENMFWYRQDPGLGLRLIYFSYDVKMKEKGDIPEGYSVSREKKERFSLILESASTNQTSMYLCASRGSGPYQETQYFGPGTRLLVL.

This clone is a singleton in its sample. This sequence joins TRBV5-1 and TRBJ2-6; the D gene is possibly TRBD2 (6 bases). CDR3 length equals 16 residues. Germline V lookup: CDR1 SGHRS, CDR2 YFSETQ. The V gene lost 1 base and the J gene lost 4 bases, with 12 bases spanning the gap. In nucleotides, the CDR3 is TGCGCCAGCAGCTTGACAAGCGGGTTGGGGGCCAACGTCCTGACTTTC. Its translation is CASSLTSGLGANVLTF.

This sequence joins TRBV18 and TRBJ1-5; D is perhaps TRBD1 (5 bases). The germline V and J ends were trimmed by 0 bases and 6 bases, with 12 bases remaining between them. The CDR3 runs 15 residues. Germline V gene lookup returns CDR1 KGHSH and CDR2 LQKENI. CDR3 bases: TGTGCCAGCTCACCACCCGGCAGGGTGGGTCAGCCCCAGCATTTT. Its protein product is CASSPPGRVGQPQHF.